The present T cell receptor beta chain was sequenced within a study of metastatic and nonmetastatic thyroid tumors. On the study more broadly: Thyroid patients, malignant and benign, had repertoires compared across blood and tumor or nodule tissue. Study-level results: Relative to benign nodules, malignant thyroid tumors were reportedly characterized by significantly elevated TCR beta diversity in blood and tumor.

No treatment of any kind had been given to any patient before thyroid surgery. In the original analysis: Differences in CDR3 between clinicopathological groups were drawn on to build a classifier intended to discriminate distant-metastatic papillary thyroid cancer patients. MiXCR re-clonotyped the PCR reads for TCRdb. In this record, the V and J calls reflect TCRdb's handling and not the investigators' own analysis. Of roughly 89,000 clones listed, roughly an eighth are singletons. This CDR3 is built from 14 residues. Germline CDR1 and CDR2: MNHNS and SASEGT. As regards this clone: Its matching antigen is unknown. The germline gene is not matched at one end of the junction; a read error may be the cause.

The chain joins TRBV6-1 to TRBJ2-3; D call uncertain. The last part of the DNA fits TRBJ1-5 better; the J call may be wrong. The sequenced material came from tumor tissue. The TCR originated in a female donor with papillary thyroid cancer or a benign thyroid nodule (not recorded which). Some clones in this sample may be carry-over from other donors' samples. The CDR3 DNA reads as TGTGCCAGCACTGAACATTTGGGAACAGATACGCAGCATTTT. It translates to CASTEHLGTDTQHF.